This T cell receptor beta chain comes out of a study of blood T cell repertoires in COVID-19 (dated by TCRdb to about 2020). For the study in its entirety: Collaborator samples came from the United States, Italy and Spain and covered acute and convalescent phases of COVID-19. The prospective study material was composed of cDNA or gDNA derived from T cells, B-cell-depleted T cells, or PBMCs. Deeply sampled blood TCRbeta repertoires from subjects exposed to, actively infected with, or recovered from COVID-19 were included in the dataset. A freely available public database, intended as a resource for researchers studying the immune response to SARS-CoV-2, is where the repertoires were released. Samples were obtained from the ongoing ImmuneRACE study (first 160 participants) and from 1,254 subjects provided by 6 global collaborators. Nearly every sample came with metadata listing a de-identified subject ID, COVID-19 status, age in years and sex. Where HLA class I and class II types were available, the types were taken from metadata supplied by the sample provider, not from assay-based typing. Study-wide conclusions, independent of this receptor: How much clinical and demographic metadata was included differed by source and by participant, and the metadata was provided uncurated.

TCRbeta CDR3 regions were amplified from genomic DNA by means of the immunoSEQ Assay, a bias-controlled multiplex PCR. On the authors' methods: Within the assay, amplification of reference gene primers was used to estimate how many nucleated cells each sample contained. To quantify the absolute abundance of each unique TCRbeta CDR3 rearrangement, sequence reads were collapsed and filtered. For each sample, productive Simpson clonality was calculated as the square root of Simpson's diversity index over productive rearrangements. Held by TCRdb, this immuneACCESS table contains in-frame sequences only and omits some clones. Under half of the omission traces to an unresolved V gene where checked; the cause of the rest is unknown. V and J calls plus clone size are reproduced from that table; the DNA served to infer D and trimming. This sample comprises about 110,000 clones, roughly 70% of them detected only once. 1.5% to 2% of the sample rests with the top ten.

The collaborating institutions used their own protocols to collect whole blood in K2EDTA tubes. For TCRbeta analysis, collaborators shipped samples in one of three forms: frozen whole blood, isolated PBMCs, or DNA extracted from either of those sample types. Cut back by 0 bases and 3 bases, the V and J ends lie 21 bases apart. The CDR3 starts with the cysteine, ends with the phenylalanine, and has 18 residues. Of all the DNA, just the CDR3 is kept, 54 bases in frame from base 1. Via the germline V gene (reference sequence), CDR1 is LGHDT and CDR2 YNNKEL. About this clone: Its antigen remains unidentified. No base-level quality is on record; no much larger clone is a single base apart.

Recombination linked TRBV3-1 (or the pseudogene TRBV3-2) to TRBJ2-7; 6 matching bases give a weak D call of TRBD1. The TCR comes from a woman in her 40s with acute or convalescent COVID-19. Source material: peripheral blood. The CDR3 protein: CASSQDTTIGQIFYEQYF. In nucleotides, the sequence is TGTGCCAGCAGCCAAGATACGACCATCGGACAGATTTTCTACGAGCAGTACTTC.